Shown below are 20 T cell receptor beta chains from a single sample sequenced in a study of blood T cells in healthy people across ages. The authors ran a second PCR of about 7 to 12 cycles using a sample-barcoded 5' primer and a J-beta primer mix. TCRdb re-analysed the 5' RACE reads in MiXCR, keeping a single row per CDR3 protein. The profile shows fewer than 1.5 million distinct CDR3 sequences, 42% of them singletons. The specimen sequenced was blood. These receptors were collected from a woman aged 18-35 years in good health.

This clonotype has more than one count but fewer than ten. V and J are TRBV30 and TRBJ1-1; D is unclear. CDR1 GTSNPN and CDR2 SVGIG come from the germline V gene (reference sequence). V was trimmed by 1 base and J by 6 bases, leaving 6 bases between them. The CDR3 extends over 11 amino acids. CDR3 coding DNA: TGTGCCTGGAGTGGCGGGGCTGAAGCTTTCTTT. Its protein is CAWSGGAEAFF.

This clonotype was recorded a few times. The V and J genes are TRBV12-3 or TRBV12-4 and TRBJ1-2; possible D gene TRBD1, 5 bases. Trimming took off 7 bases at V and 4 bases at J, with 13 bases between the two ends. The CDR3 length is 13 residues. As DNA, the CDR3 is TGTGCCAGCAAAGCCGGGACTTTCTATGGCTACACCTTC. Encoded protein: CASKAGTFYGYTF.

This clonotype has only a few counts. The chain uses TRBV7-2 and TRBJ1-2, with D possibly TRBD1 on 6 matching bases. The CDR3 has 17 amino acids. Germline loops: CDR1 SGHTA, CDR2 FQGNSA. V gave up 4 bases and J gave up 1 base, with 19 bases separating them. The CDR3 DNA follows: TGTGCCAGCAGCTCTCAGACAGGATTAGAGATTAACTATGGCTACACCTTC. It translates to CASSSQTGLEINYGYTF.

Note on this clonotype: Given a much more abundant clone one base away, this may be a read error. The V and J genes are TRBV4-1 and TRBJ2-7; TRBD2 might be the D (6 bases). Germline V gene data show CDR1 as MGHRA and CDR2 as YSYEKL. This CDR3 region has 15 residues. The CDR3 region is CANSQVEAGSYEQYF. The CDR3 DNA follows: TGCGCCAACAGCCAAGTTGAAGCGGGCTCCTACGAGCAGTACTTC.

CDR3 residues: CASSHRPASSGANVLTF. The CDR3 DNA follows: TGTGCCAGCAGCCATCGTCCGGCCAGCTCTGGGGCCAACGTCCTGACTTTC. V gene TRBV3-1 combines with J gene TRBJ2-6; no reliable D call. CDR3 size: 17 residues. The ends were cut back, 3 bases at V and 0 bases at J, with 12 bases in the middle. Germline CDR1 LGHDT, CDR2 YNNKEL (reference sequence).

This clonotype was recorded a few times. V and J are TRBV30 and TRBJ1-4; tentative D call: TRBD1 (5 bases). Trimming took 3 bases from V and 2 from J, leaving 19 bases between them. The CDR3 covers 17 residues. The germline V gene encodes CDR1 GTSNPN and CDR2 SVGIG (reference sequence). The CDR3 here is CAWSPGTPELTNEKLFF. As DNA, the CDR3 is TGTGCCTGGAGCCCCGGGACCCCCGAGCTGACTAATGAAAAACTGTTTTTT.

The gene calls are TRBV3-1 and TRBJ2-1, with a weak D call TRBD1 (6 bases). The germline V and J ends were trimmed by 5 bases and 7 bases, with 15 bases remaining between them. This CDR3 is 14 amino acids long. CDR1 LGHDT and CDR2 YNNKEL come from the germline V gene (reference sequence). Written as DNA, the CDR3 is TGTGCCAGCAGCTTTGGGGGCCTCACAAATGAGCAGTTCTTC. Translation: CASSFGGLTNEQFF.

This clonotype has a handful of counts. The chain couples TRBV6-5 to TRBJ1-2; 7 nucleotides line up with TRBD1. The ends lost 4 bases at V and 0 bases at J; junction bases unmatched: 17. The CDR3 extends over 19 amino acids. Germline lookup yields CDR1 MNHEY and CDR2 SVGAGI. CDR3 DNA: TGTGCCAGCAGTTCCCTGGGACAGCCAAAGCCCGAAGCTAACTATGGCTACACCTTC. Translating it yields CASSSLGQPKPEANYGYTF.

This clonotype has more than one count but fewer than ten. The J gene is TRBJ2-1, the V gene TRBV5-1; TRBD2 matches 14 bases. Germline assignment: CDR1 SGHRS and CDR2 YFSETQ. This CDR3 region has 19 residues. Germline trimming cut 0 bases from V and 2 bases from J; bases unmatched to any gene: 7. In DNA form, the CDR3 reads TGCGCCAGCAGCTTGGGACTAGCGGGAGGGCCACAGACCTACAATGAGCAGTTCTTC. Translation gives CASSLGLAGGPQTYNEQFF.

This clonotype was detected only a few times. This chain joins TRBV27 and TRBJ2-7; D might be TRBD1 or TRBD2, each matching 6 bases. The CDR3 has 14 residues. The V end lost 6 bases, the J end lost 1 base, and 13 bases lay between the germline ends. Germline lookup yields CDR1 MNHEY and CDR2 SMNVEV (reference sequence). This CDR3 reads CASRWGGQSYEQYF. Here the CDR3 DNA reads TGTGCCAGCAGATGGGGAGGACAGTCCTACGAGCAGTACTTC.

The chain uses TRBV7-2 and TRBJ2-3, with D possibly TRBD2 on 6 matching bases. The CDR3 loop spans 18 amino acids. The germline V and J ends were trimmed by 1 base and 5 bases, with 22 bases remaining between them. Looked up from germline, CDR1 is SGHTA and CDR2 is FQGNSA. CDR3 coding DNA: TGTGCCAGCAGCTTAGGCCTCCCTGGCGGGACCCGGAAAGATACGCAGTATTTT. Translating it yields CASSLGLPGGTRKDTQYF.

The J gene is TRBJ2-1, the V gene TRBV12-3 or TRBV12-4; D tentatively fits TRBD1 or TRBD2 (6 bases each). Trimming left V 5 bases short and J 12 bases short, with 23 bases between. This CDR3 is built from 15 residues. DNA for the CDR3: TGTGCCAGCAGTACGGGGGTGGGGGCACAATTTGGGCAGTTCTTC. This codes for CASSTGVGAQFGQFF.

V gene TRBV9 combines with J gene TRBJ2-5, with TRBD2 identical over 12 bases. The closer fit of TRBJ2-7 to the DNA end suggests the J call may be wrong. The CDR3 contains 19 residues. From germline, CDR1 is SGDLS and CDR2 YYNGEE. In DNA form, the CDR3 reads TGTGCCAGCAGCGTCGGATCGTCCGGGACTAGCGGGTGGGACTACGAGCAGTACTTC. As protein: CASSVGSSGTSGWDYEQYF.

V gene TRBV2 combines with J gene TRBJ2-5; 10 nucleotides agree with TRBD1. V lost 9 bases and J lost 2; bases outside the gene matches: 6. Germline CDR1 and CDR2: SNHLY and FYNNEI. The CDR3 runs to 14 residues. CDR3: CASGTGAHQETQYF. In DNA form, the CDR3 reads TGTGCCAGTGGGACAGGGGCCCATCAAGAGACCCAGTACTTC.

Only a few counts were recorded for this clonotype. The genes are TRBV27 and TRBJ2-1; TRBD2 matches at 11 bases. J lost 4 bases, V lost 5 bases, and 7 bases had no gene match. The CDR3 runs 16 residues. Per germline, CDR1 MNHEY and CDR2 SMNVEV (reference sequence). This chain's CDR3 is CASSALTSGMYNEQFF. The CDR3 DNA follows: TGTGCCAGCAGTGCCCTGACTAGCGGGATGTACAATGAGCAGTTCTTC.

The rearrangement uses TRBV20-1 and TRBJ2-7; 8 bases align to TRBD2. Germline V gene lookup returns CDR1 DFQATT and CDR2 SNEGSKA (reference sequence). This CDR3 has 14 amino acids. Trimming at V came to 1 base and at J to 2 bases, leaving 4 bases not matched to a gene. The CDR3 bases are TGCAGTGCTAGAGTCCCGGGGGGGACCTACGAGCAGTACTTC. This gives the protein CSARVPGGTYEQYF.

This chain uses TRBV7-9 with TRBJ1-4; weak D call: TRBD1 (6 bases). Germline CDR1 SEHNR, CDR2 FQNEAQ (reference sequence). The CDR3 is made up of 12 amino acids. Trimming removed 3 bases at V and 16 bases at J, with 15 bases between. DNA for the CDR3: TGTGCCAGCAGCTTTCCCGGGACATCCCCGTTTTTT. It yields the protein CASSFPGTSPFF.

The V call is TRBV20-1, the J call TRBJ1-5, with no clear D. V lost 6 bases to trimming and J lost 7 bases, with 16 bases between them. The CDR3 spans 13 residues. Germline CDR1 is DFQATT and CDR2 is SNEGSKA (reference sequence). The CDR3 DNA reads as TGCAGTGCCGTTGGGCCGAACGGGCAGCCCCAGCATTTT. Translation gives CSAVGPNGQPQHF.

This clonotype has a handful of counts. This chain joins TRBV5-1 and TRBJ2-1; D gene ambiguous. Germline assignment: CDR1 SGHRS and CDR2 YFSETQ. There are 15 residues in the CDR3. The ends were cut back, 4 bases at V and 7 bases at J, with 18 bases in the middle. The CDR3 coding sequence is TGCGCCAGCAGCGCGGACGGACGTACTGGGAATGAGCAGTTCTTC. Translated: CASSADGRTGNEQFF.

The V gene is TRBV10-1, the J gene TRBJ1-2; TRBD1 matches at 9 bases. Germline V lookup: CDR1 WNHNN, CDR2 SYGVQD (reference sequence). The CDR3 runs 14 residues. Trimming removed 5 bases from V and 6 bases from J; junction bases left unmatched: 7. The CDR3 protein is CASSPGQGVNGYTF. CDR3 nucleotide sequence: TGCGCCAGCAGTCCGGGACAGGGCGTCAATGGCTACACCTTC.